The 23 T cell receptor beta chains presented below share a single source sample, sequenced in a study of OX40 agonist ivuxolimab in advanced cancers. Libraries were prepared by immunoSEQ multiplex PCR; TCRdb keeps only in-frame clonotypes and omits some of them. The sample has roughly 24,000 clones; 75% to 85% are singletons. The specimen was CD4+ or CD8+ T cells sorted from blood, collected in a trial of the OX40 agonist ivuxolimab. Receptor source: an adult with an advanced solid tumor such as melanoma, head and neck, liver or kidney cancer.

This clone has only one observation. The rearrangement links TRBV5-6 to TRBJ2-3; TRBD1 agrees at 11 bases. This CDR3 region has 15 residues. Germline CDR1 reads SGHDT; CDR2 reads YYEEEE. The V gene end was trimmed by 2 bases and the J gene end by 5 bases; junction bases not matched to a gene: 4. CDR3 amino acids: CASSLIGTGGDTQYF. Written as DNA, the CDR3 is TGTGCCAGCAGCTTAATCGGGACAGGGGGAGATACGCAGTATTTT.

The chain is built from TRBV6-5 and TRBJ2-3; D ambiguous. The CDR3 consists of 13 residues. Germline V gives CDR1 MNHEY, CDR2 SVGAGI. V lost 2 bases and J 5 bases, leaving 8 bases between the germline ends. CDR3 in amino acids: CASSYLNQDTQYF. In DNA, the CDR3 is TGTGCCAGCAGTTACCTCAATCAAGATACGCAGTATTTT.

The gene calls are TRBV19 and TRBJ2-1; D remains ambiguous. The V gene's germline CDR1 is LNHDA and CDR2 SQIVND (reference sequence). Trimming left V 5 bases short and J 0 bases short, with 11 bases between. The CDR3 is 15 amino acids. The CDR3 DNA reads as TGTGCCAGTAGTCTAGGAAAGAACTCCTACAATGAGCAGTTCTTC. It is translated as CASSLGKNSYNEQFF.

The CDR3 loop reads CASSFSGGLSYEQYF. The CDR3 region has the DNA TGTGCCAGCAGCTTTAGCGGGGGGCTCTCCTACGAGCAGTACTTC. This sequence joins TRBV7-9 and TRBJ2-7; TRBD2 matches at 10 bases. This CDR3 is built from 15 residues. V gave up 3 bases and J gave up 0 bases; unmatched junction bases: 2. The germline V gene encodes CDR1 SEHNR and CDR2 FQNEAQ (reference sequence).

This clone has only one observation. V gene TRBV5-1 combines with J gene TRBJ2-7; the D is unclear. The CDR3 totals 11 residues. Germline V gene sequence: CDR1 SGHRS, CDR2 YFSETQ. V shed 0 bases and J shed 12 bases, with 10 bases lying between them. The CDR3, as DNA: TGCGCCAGCAGCTTGGGTTCCTTCGTGTACTTC. It encodes CASSLGSFVYF.

This clone was seen only once. This sequence joins TRBV18 and TRBJ2-3; TRBD2 agrees at 8 bases. The germline CDR1 and CDR2 sequences are KGHSH and LQKENI. This CDR3 region has 14 residues. After removal of 4 bases from V and 1 base from J, the junction contained 1 base not matched to a gene. Written as DNA, the CDR3 is TGTGCCAGCTCACTGACTAGCGGCACAGATACGCAGTATTTT. It specifies CASSLTSGTDTQYF.

The rearrangement joins TRBV5-4 to TRBJ2-2; TRBD2 is a possible D gene (6 bases). The CDR3 loop spans 13 amino acids. Trimming pared 2 bases from V and 6 bases from J, leaving 8 bases between. Germline V gives CDR1 SGHNT, CDR2 YYREEE (reference sequence). The CDR3 bases are TGTGCCAGCAGCTTTGGAGGGTCCGGGGAGCTGTTTTTT. Protein product: CASSFGGSGELFF.

The chain couples TRBV9 to TRBJ2-3; maybe TRBD2 (6 bases). V was pared by 3 bases and J by 9 bases, with 11 bases between. CDR1 is SGDLS and CDR2 is YYNGEE in the germline V gene. This CDR3 is 12 amino acids long. The CDR3 coding sequence is TGTGCCAGCAGCGCCGATACTAGCACGCAGTATTTT. This encodes CASSADTSTQYF.

The CDR3 reads CASSVAEYTEAFF. CDR3 in DNA: TGTGCCAGCAGCGTAGCGGAGTACACTGAAGCTTTCTTT. This sequence joins TRBV9 and TRBJ1-1; no firm D call. The CDR3 contains 13 residues. V shed 0 bases and J shed 3 bases, with 6 bases lying between them. In germline, CDR1 is SGDLS, CDR2 YYNGEE. The variable domain in full, with the rest retrieved from reference TRBV9 and TRBJ1-1, is DSGVTQTPKHLITATGQRVTLRCSPRSGDLSVYWYQQSLDQGLQFLIQYYNGEERAKGNILERFSAQQFPDLHSELNLSSLELGDSALYFCASSVAEYTEAFFGQGTRLTVV.

This clone was counted only a few times. The rearrangement uses TRBV6-4 and TRBJ2-1; the D gene is possibly TRBD1 (5 bases). The germline CDR1 and CDR2 sequences are MRHNA and SNTAGT. V lost 4 bases and J 4 bases, leaving 8 bases between the germline ends. The CDR3 has 13 amino acids. The chain's CDR3 is CASSGTGYNEQFF. As DNA, the CDR3 is TGTGCCAGCAGTGGAACAGGTTACAATGAGCAGTTCTTC.

The chain links TRBV27 to TRBJ2-7, with D perhaps given as TRBD1 or TRBD2 (5 bases each). Germline loops: CDR1 MNHEY, CDR2 SMNVEV (reference sequence). Trimming removed 0 bases at V and 0 bases at J, with 6 bases between. The CDR3 totals 14 residues. CDR3 bases: TGTGCCAGCAGTTTATCCGGGACCTCCTACGAGCAGTACTTC. Its translation: CASSLSGTSYEQYF.

The chain joins TRBV27 to TRBJ1-5; 8 nucleotides match TRBD1. V dropped 4 bases and J dropped 2; count of bases not matched to a gene: 7. The CDR3 totals 16 residues. The germline gives CDR1 MNHEY, CDR2 SMNVEV (reference sequence). Written as DNA, the CDR3 is TGTGCCAGCAGTTCGGACAGGGCAGGGGGCAATCAGCCCCAGCATTTT. It specifies CASSSDRAGGNQPQHF.

This chain connects TRBV9 to TRBJ2-1; a weak D match, TRBD2 (6 bases). This CDR3 comprises 14 residues. Germline V gene sequence: CDR1 SGDLS, CDR2 YYNGEE. V gave up 4 bases and J gave up 6 bases, with 14 bases separating them. Written as DNA, the CDR3 is TGTGCCAGCAGCCACCCCGTGGGGGGCAATGAGCAGTTCTTC. Translating gives CASSHPVGGNEQFF.

The V call is TRBV4-3, the J call TRBJ2-1; 9 bases agree with TRBD2. Germline V lookup: CDR1 LGHNA, CDR2 YSLEER. With V trimmed by 4 bases and J by 7 bases, 8 bases remained unmatched. CDR3 length: 15 residues. CDR3 nucleotides: TGCGCCAGCAGCCCACTTAGCGGGGGTACAAATGAGCAGTTCTTC. Translated: CASSPLSGGTNEQFF.

The gene calls are TRBV19 and TRBJ2-2, with 10 bases fitting TRBD1. The CDR3 extends over 17 amino acids. V shed 10 bases, J shed 4 bases, and the junction held 15 bases outside the gene matches. Germline assignment: CDR1 LNHDA and CDR2 SQIVND (reference sequence). The CDR3 sequence: CATRDRGFFGSTGELFF. For the CDR3, the DNA is TGTGCCACCCGGGACAGGGGATTTTTCGGATCCACCGGGGAGCTGTTTTTT.

This clone occurred a few times. The rearrangement links TRBV4-1 to TRBJ2-7; 8 positions agree with TRBD2. The trim removed 8 bases at V and 0 bases at J, leaving 6 bases unmatched. The CDR3 runs 14 residues. The germline gives CDR1 MGHRA, CDR2 YSYEKL. The CDR3 DNA is TGCGCCAGCGGACCAGCGGGGGCCTCCTACGAGCAGTACTTC. Its translation: CASGPAGASYEQYF.

This clone has only a few counts. V usage is TRBV28 and J usage is TRBJ2-1; 15 nucleotides line up with TRBD2. Unmatched junction bases numbered 10, after V lost 3 bases and J lost 10 bases. The CDR3 has 17 residues. Germline V gene lookup returns CDR1 MDHEN and CDR2 SYDVKM. CDR3 bases: TGTGCCAGCAGTTTCACAGCGGGACTAGCGGGAGGCAGGGAGCAGTTCTTC. Translated: CASSFTAGLAGGREQFF.

The chain recombines TRBV7-9 with TRBJ1-2, with 8 positions matching TRBD1. V dropped 1 base and J dropped 8; count of bases not matched to a gene: 9. Germline V gene sequence: CDR1 SEHNR, CDR2 FQNEAQ (reference sequence). The length of the CDR3 is 15 residues. The CDR3 bases are TGTGCCAGCAGCTTAGTCCTCAGGGGGCTTGTGGGCTACACCTTC. Translating gives CASSLVLRGLVGYTF.

This chain links TRBV9 with TRBJ2-1, with a weak D call TRBD2 (7 bases). Trimming took 1 base from V and 7 from J, leaving 18 bases between them. CDR1 is SGDLS and CDR2 is YYNGEE in the germline V gene. The CDR3 runs 16 residues. In nucleotides, the CDR3 is TGTGCCAGCAGCGTATTTAGGGCGGGGGCCGGGAATGAGCAGTTCTTC. It is translated as CASSVFRAGAGNEQFF.

This clone is a singleton in its sample. CDR3: CASSLSGGGNYEQYF. As DNA, the CDR3 is TGTGCCAGCAGCTTGTCTGGGGGGGGGAACTACGAGCAGTACTTC. This rearrangement joins TRBV5-4 to TRBJ2-7; 7 positions match TRBD2. The CDR3 runs 15 residues. Trimming removed 1 base from V and 3 bases from J; junction bases left unmatched: 7. From germline, CDR1 is SGHNT and CDR2 YYREEE (reference sequence).

J is TRBJ2-1 and V is TRBV21-1; the DNA was not used to check the table's D call, TRBD1. TRBV21-1 is deemed a pseudogene. CDR3 length: 17 residues. The CDR3 region is CASSKGANRGFGNEQFF. The CDR3 nucleotides read TGTGCCAGCAGCAAAGGAGCTAACAGGGGGTTTGGCAATGAGCAGTTCTTC.

The V gene is TRBV7-9, the J gene TRBJ1-3; D is undetermined. CDR1 and CDR2 (germline): SEHNR, FQNEAQ (reference sequence). The CDR3 has 16 amino acids. Trimming left V 3 bases short and J 6 bases short, with 18 bases between. The CDR3 nucleotides are TGTGCCAGCAGCTTTACTCGCCCCCAAGAAGCAAACACCATATATTTT. The encoded protein is CASSFTRPQEANTIYF.

This clone is termed medium-sized. The chain is built from TRBV19 and TRBJ2-1; D is undetermined. Trimming pared 5 bases from V and 4 bases from J, leaving 6 bases between. The CDR3 covers 12 residues. Germline V gene lookup returns CDR1 LNHDA and CDR2 SQIVND (reference sequence). CDR3 DNA: TGTGCCAGTAGTCACGGTTACAATGAGCAGTTCTTC. This sequence encodes CASSHGYNEQFF.